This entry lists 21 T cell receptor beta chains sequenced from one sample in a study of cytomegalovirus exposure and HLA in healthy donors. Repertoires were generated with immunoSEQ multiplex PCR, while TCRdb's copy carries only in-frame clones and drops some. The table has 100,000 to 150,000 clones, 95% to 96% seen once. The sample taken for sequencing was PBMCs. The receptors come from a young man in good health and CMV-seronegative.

CDR3 sequence (DNA): TGTGCCAGCAGCTTGGGCGGGTTCACTGAAGCTTTCTTT. Translation gives CASSLGGFTEAFF. The chain has TRBV5-6 and TRBJ1-1; D gene uncertain. V lost 0 bases and J 4 bases, leaving 7 bases between the germline ends. The CDR3 extends over 13 amino acids. CDR1 SGHDT and CDR2 YYEEEE come from the germline V gene.

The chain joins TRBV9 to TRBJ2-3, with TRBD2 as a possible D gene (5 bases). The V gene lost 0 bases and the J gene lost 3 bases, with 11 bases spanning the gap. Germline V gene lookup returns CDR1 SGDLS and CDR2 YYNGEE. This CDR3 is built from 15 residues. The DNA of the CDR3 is TGTGCCAGCAGCGTAGGGGCGACGGGGACAGATACGCAGTATTTT. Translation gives CASSVGATGTDTQYF. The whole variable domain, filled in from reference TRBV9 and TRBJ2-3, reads DSGVTQTPKHLITATGQRVTLRCSPRSGDLSVYWYQQSLDQGLQFLIQYYNGEERAKGNILERFSAQQFPDLHSELNLSSLELGDSALYFCASSVGATGTDTQYFGPGTRLTVL.

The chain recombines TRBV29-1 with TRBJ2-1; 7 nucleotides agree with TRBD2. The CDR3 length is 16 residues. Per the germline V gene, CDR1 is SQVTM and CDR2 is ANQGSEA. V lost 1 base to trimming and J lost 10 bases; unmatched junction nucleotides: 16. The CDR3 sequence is CSVEGVGGATSVEQFF. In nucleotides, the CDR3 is TGCAGCGTTGAAGGGGTGGGAGGGGCCACCAGCGTGGAGCAGTTCTTC.

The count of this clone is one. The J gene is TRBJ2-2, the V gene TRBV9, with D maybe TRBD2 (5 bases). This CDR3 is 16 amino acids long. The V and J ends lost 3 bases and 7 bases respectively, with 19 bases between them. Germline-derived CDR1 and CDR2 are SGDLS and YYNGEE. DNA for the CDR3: TGTGCCAGCAGCGGTCCTGTGCCTCTCGGAGGCGGGGAGCTGTTTTTT. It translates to CASSGPVPLGGGELFF.

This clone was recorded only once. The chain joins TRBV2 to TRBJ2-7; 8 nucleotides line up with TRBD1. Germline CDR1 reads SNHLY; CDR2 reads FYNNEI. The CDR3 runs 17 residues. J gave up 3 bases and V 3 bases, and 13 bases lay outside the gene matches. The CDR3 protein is CASSDRPPGQGLYEQYF. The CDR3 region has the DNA TGTGCCAGCAGTGATAGGCCCCCCGGACAGGGTCTCTACGAGCAGTACTTC.

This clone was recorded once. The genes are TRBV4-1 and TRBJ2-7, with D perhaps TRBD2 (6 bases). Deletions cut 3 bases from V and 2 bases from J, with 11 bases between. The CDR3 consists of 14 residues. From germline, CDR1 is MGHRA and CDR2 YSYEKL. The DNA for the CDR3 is TGCGCCAGCAGCCAGAAGGCGGGGACCTACGAGCAGTACTTC. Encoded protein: CASSQKAGTYEQYF.

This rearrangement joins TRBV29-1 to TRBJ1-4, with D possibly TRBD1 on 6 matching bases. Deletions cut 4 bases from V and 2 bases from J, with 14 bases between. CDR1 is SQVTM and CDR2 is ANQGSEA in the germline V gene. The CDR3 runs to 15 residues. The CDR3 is CSVVGGRWTNEKLFF. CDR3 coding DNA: TGCAGCGTTGTAGGGGGACGTTGGACTAATGAAAAACTGTTTTTT. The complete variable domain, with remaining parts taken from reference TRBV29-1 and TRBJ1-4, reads SAVISQKPSRDICQRGTSLTIQCQVDSQVTMMFWYRQQPGQSLTLIATANQGSEATYESGFVIDKFPISRPNLTFSTLTVSNMSPEDSSIYLCSVVGGRWTNEKLFFGSGTQLSVL.

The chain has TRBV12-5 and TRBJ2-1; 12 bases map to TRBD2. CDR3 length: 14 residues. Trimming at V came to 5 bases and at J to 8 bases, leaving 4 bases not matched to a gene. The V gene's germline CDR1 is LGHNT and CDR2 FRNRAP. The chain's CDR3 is CASGPSGRVDEQFF. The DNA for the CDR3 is TGTGCTAGTGGTCCTAGCGGGAGGGTAGATGAGCAGTTCTTC.

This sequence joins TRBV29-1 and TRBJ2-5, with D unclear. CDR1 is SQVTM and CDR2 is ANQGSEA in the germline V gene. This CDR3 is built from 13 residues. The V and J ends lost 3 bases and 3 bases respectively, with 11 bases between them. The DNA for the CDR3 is TGCAGCGTTGATGGGCTGGCTGAAGAGACCCAGTACTTC. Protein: CSVDGLAEETQYF.

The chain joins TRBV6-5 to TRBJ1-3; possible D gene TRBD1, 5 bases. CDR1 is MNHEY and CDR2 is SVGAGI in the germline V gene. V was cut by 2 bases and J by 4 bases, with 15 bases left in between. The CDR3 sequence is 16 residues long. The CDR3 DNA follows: TGTGCCAGCAGTTACACCTGGGGGGGATCCGGAAACACCATATATTTT. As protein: CASSYTWGGSGNTIYF.

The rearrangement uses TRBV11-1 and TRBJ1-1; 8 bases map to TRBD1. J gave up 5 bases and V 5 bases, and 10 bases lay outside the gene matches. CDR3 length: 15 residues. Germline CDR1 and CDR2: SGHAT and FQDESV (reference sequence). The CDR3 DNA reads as TGTGCCAGCAGCACCCACCAGGGGGCGAGGACTGAAGCTTTCTTT. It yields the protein CASSTHQGARTEAFF.

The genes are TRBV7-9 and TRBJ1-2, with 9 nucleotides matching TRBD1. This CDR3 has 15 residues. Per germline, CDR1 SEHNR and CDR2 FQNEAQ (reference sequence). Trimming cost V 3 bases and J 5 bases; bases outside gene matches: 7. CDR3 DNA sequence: TGTGCCAGCAGCTTGGCTAGGACAGGGGTGTATGGCTACACCTTC. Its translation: CASSLARTGVYGYTF.

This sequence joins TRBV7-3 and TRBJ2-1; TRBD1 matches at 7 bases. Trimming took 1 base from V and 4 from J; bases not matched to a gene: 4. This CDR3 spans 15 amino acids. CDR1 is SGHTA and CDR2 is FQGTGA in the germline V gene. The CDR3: CASSLKGTEYNEQFF. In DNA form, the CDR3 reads TGTGCCAGCAGCTTAAAGGGGACAGAGTACAATGAGCAGTTCTTC. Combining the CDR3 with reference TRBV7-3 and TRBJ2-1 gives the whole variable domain GAGVSQTPSNKVTEKGKYVELRCDPISGHTALYWYRQSLGQGPEFLIYFQGTGAADDSGLPNDRFFAVRPEGSVSTLKIQRTERGDSAVYLCASSLKGTEYNEQFFGPGTRLTVL.

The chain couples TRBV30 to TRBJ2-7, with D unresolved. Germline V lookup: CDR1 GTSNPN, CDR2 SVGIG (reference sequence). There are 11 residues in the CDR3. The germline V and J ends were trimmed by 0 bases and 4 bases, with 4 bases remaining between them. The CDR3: CAWSVEYEQYF. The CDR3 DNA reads TGTGCCTGGAGTGTGGAGTACGAGCAGTACTTC.

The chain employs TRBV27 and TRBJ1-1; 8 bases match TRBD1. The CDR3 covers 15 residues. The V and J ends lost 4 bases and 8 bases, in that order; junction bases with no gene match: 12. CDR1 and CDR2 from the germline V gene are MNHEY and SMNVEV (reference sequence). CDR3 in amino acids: CASSSQGAGGPEAFF. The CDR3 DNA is TGTGCCAGCAGTTCCCAGGGGGCAGGGGGACCGGAAGCTTTCTTT.

The CDR3 DNA is TGTGCCAGCAAGGGGGGGTTCGAGGCCAAAAACATTCAGTACTTC. Translating it yields CASKGGFEAKNIQYF. The J gene is TRBJ2-4, the V gene TRBV6-5, with D perhaps TRBD2 (7 bases). The germline CDR1 and CDR2 sequences are MNHEY and SVGAGI. The CDR3 has 15 residues. V lost 7 bases and J lost 1, with 14 bases in between.

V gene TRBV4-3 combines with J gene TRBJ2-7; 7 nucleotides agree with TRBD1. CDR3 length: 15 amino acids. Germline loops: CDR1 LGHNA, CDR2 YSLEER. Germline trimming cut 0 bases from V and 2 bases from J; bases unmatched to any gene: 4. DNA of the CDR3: TGCGCCAGCAGCCAAGATCGGGACAGTCCCTACGAGCAGTACTTC. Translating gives CASSQDRDSPYEQYF.

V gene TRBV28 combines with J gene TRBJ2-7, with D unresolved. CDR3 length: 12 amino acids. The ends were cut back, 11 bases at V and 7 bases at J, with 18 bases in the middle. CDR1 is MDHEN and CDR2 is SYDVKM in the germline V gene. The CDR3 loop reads CAGAPPLGEQYF. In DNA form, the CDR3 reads TGTGCCGGCGCCCCCCCTCTAGGTGAGCAGTACTTC.

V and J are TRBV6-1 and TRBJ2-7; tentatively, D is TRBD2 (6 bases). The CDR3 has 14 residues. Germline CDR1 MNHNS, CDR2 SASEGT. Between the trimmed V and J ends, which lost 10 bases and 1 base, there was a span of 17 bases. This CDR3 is CATRETLGSYEQYF. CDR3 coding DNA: TGTGCCACCCGGGAGACCCTCGGATCCTACGAGCAGTACTTC.

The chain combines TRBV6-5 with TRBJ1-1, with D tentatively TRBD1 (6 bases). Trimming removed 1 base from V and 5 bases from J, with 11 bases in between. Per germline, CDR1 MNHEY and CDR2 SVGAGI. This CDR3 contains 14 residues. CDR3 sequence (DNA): TGTGCCAGCAGTTACTTGGACAGAAGGACTGAAGCTTTCTTT. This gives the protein CASSYLDRRTEAFF.

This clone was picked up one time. The CDR3 region is CASSAPQGNTEAFF. The DNA for the CDR3 is TGTGCCAGCAGTGCTCCGCAGGGGAACACTGAAGCTTTCTTT. This chain links TRBV2 with TRBJ1-1, with D tentatively TRBD1 (5 bases). CDR3 length: 14 amino acids. V gave up 4 bases and J gave up 1 base, with 10 bases separating them. Germline V gives CDR1 SNHLY, CDR2 FYNNEI.